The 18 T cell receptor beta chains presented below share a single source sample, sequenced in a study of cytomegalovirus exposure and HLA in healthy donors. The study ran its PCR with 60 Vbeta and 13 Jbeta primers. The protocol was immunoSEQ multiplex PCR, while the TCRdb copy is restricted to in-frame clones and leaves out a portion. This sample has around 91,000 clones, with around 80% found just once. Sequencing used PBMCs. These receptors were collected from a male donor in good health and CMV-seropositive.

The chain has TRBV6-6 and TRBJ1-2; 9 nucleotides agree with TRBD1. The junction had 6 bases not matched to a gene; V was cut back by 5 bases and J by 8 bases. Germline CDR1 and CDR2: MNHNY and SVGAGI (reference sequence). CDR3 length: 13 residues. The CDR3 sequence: CASSRTGDQGYTF. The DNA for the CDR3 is TGTGCCAGCAGTCGGACAGGGGATCAGGGCTACACCTTC.

CDR3 amino acids: CASRGGRETQYF. The CDR3 region has the DNA TGTGCCAGCAGAGGGGGCCGAGAGACCCAGTACTTC. The chain employs TRBV27 and TRBJ2-5; 7 positions match TRBD1. This CDR3 region has 12 residues. Germline values: CDR1 MNHEY, CDR2 SMNVEV (reference sequence). The trim removed 6 bases at V and 4 bases at J, leaving 2 bases unmatched.

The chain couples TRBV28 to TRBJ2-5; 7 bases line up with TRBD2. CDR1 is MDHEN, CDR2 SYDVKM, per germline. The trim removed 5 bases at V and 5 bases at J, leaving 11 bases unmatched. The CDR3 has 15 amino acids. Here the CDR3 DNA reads TGTGCCAGCAGTCGGCCGGGGGGAGGGATGGAGACCCAGTACTTC. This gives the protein CASSRPGGGMETQYF.

The CDR3 loop reads CASSRDRAQETQYF. For the CDR3, the DNA is TGTGCCAGCAGCCGGGACAGAGCCCAAGAGACCCAGTACTTC. The genes are TRBV7-2 and TRBJ2-5; 7 bases are shared with TRBD1. V trimming: 5 bases; J trimming: 1 base; junction bases outside the gene matches: 4. The V gene's germline CDR1 is SGHTA and CDR2 FQGNSA. The CDR3 sequence is 14 residues long.

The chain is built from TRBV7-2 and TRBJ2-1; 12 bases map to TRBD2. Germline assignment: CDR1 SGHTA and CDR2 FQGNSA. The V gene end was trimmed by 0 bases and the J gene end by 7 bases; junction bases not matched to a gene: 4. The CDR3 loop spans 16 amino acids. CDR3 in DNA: TGTGCCAGCAGCTTAGCGCTAGCGGGAGGGCGTAATGAGCAGTTCTTC. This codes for CASSLALAGGRNEQFF.

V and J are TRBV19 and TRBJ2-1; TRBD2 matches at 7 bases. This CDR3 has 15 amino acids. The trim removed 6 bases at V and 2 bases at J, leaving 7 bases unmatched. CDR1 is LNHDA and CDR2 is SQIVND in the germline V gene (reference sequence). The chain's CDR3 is CASSPLAWAYNEQFF. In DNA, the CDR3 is TGTGCCAGTAGCCCACTAGCGTGGGCCTACAATGAGCAGTTCTTC.

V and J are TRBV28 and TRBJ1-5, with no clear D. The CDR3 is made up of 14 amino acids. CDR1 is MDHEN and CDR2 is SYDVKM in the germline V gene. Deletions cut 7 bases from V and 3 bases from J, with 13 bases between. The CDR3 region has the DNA TGTGCCAGCACCTTGCGGGGAAACAATCAGCCCCAGCATTTT. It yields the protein CASTLRGNNQPQHF.

CDR3 sequence: CASSLDRDSPLHF. In DNA, the CDR3 is TGTGCCAGCAGTTTGGACAGGGACTCACCCCTCCACTTT. The rearrangement joins TRBV28 to TRBJ1-6; TRBD1 matches 8 bases. With 3 bases clipped from V and 10 bases from J, the junction kept 2 bases outside the gene matches. This CDR3 comprises 13 residues. The germline CDR1 and CDR2 sequences are MDHEN and SYDVKM. Full variable domain (remainder filled in from reference TRBV28 and TRBJ1-6): DVKVTQSSRYLVKRTGEKVFLECVQDMDHENMFWYRQDPGLGLRLIYFSYDVKMKEKGDIPEGYSVSREKKERFSLILESASTNQTSMYLCASSLDRDSPLHFGNGTRLTVT.

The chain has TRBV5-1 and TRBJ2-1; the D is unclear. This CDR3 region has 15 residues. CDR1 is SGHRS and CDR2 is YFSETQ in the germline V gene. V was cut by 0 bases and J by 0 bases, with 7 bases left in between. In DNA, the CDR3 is TGCGCCAGCAGCTTGGGCCATAGCTCCTACAATGAGCAGTTCTTC. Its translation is CASSLGHSSYNEQFF.

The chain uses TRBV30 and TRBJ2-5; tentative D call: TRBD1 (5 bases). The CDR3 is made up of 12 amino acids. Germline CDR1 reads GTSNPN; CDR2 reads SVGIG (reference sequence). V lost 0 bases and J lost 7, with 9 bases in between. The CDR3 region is CAWSVLGATQYF. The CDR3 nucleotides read TGTGCCTGGAGTGTCCTAGGGGCGACCCAGTACTTC.

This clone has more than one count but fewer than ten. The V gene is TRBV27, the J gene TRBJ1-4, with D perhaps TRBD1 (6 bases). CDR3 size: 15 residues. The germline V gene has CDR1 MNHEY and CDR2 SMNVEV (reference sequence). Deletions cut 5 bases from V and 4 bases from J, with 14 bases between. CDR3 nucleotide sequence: TGTGCCAGCAGTCAAGCCGGACAGATTAATGAAAAACTGTTTTTT. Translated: CASSQAGQINEKLFF.

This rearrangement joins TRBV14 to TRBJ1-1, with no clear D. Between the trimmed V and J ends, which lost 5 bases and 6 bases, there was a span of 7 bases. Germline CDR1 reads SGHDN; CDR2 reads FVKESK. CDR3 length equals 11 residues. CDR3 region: CASSGRAEAFF. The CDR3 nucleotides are TGTGCCAGCAGCGGGAGGGCTGAAGCTTTCTTT.

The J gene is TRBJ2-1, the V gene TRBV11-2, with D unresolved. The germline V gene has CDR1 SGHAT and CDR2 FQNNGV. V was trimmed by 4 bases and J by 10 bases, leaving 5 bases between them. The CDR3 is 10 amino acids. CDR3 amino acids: CASSSFEQFF. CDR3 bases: TGTGCCAGCAGCTCTTTCGAGCAGTTCTTC.

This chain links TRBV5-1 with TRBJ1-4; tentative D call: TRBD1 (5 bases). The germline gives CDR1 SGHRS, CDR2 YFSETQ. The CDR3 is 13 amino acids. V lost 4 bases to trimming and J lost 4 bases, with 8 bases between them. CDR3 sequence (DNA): TGCGCCAGCAGCGACAGCCTTAATGAAAAACTGTTTTTT. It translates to CASSDSLNEKLFF.

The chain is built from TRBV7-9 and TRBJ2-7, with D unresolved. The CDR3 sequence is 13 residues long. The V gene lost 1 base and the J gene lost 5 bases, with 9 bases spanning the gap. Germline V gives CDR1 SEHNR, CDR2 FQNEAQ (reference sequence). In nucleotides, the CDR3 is TGTGCCAGCAGCTTAGGTAGCTTCGACGAGCAGTACTTC. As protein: CASSLGSFDEQYF.

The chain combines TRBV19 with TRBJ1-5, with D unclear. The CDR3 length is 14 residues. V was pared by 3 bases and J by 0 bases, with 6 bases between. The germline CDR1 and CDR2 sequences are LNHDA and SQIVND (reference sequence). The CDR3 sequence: CASSIYYSNQPQHF. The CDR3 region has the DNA TGTGCCAGTAGTATCTACTATAGCAATCAGCCCCAGCATTTT.

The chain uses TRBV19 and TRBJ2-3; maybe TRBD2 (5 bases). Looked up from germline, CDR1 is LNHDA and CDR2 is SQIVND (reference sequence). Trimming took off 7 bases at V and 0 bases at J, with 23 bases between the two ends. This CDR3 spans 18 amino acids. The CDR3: CASTAQRRTPESTDTQYF. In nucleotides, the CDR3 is TGTGCCAGTACCGCACAAAGGCGGACTCCTGAAAGCACAGATACGCAGTATTTT.

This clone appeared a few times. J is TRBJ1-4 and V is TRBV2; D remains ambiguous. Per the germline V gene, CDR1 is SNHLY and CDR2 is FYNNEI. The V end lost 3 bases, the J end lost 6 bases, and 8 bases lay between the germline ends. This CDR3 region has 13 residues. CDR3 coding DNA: TGTGCCAGCAGTGACAGGACTTATGAAAAACTGTTTTTT. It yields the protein CASSDRTYEKLFF.